This TCR beta chain was captured in a study of early T cells in non-severe SARS-CoV-2 infection. Study-level points and caveats: VDJdb matches were skewed toward anti-spike CD8 T cell responses.

Each CDR3 protein is one row after TCRdb ran MiXCR on the 5' RACE reads. Here the sample spans just over 80,000 distinct CDR3 sequences, about 13% being singletons. Comment on this clonotype: Its cognate antigen is unknown.

This receptor was identified in an adult who was a healthcare worker with PCR-confirmed SARS-CoV-2 infection or an uninfected control (not recorded which). The source material was whole blood.

For the CDR3, the DNA is TGTGCCAGCTTCACTCAAGGGGCGCAGAGCTCCTACAATGAGCAGTTCTTC. Protein product: CASFTQGAQSSYNEQFF. The chain uses TRBV18 and TRBJ2-1; maybe TRBD1 (5 bases). Between the trimmed V and J ends, which lost 7 bases and 0 bases, there was a span of 19 bases. Per germline, CDR1 KGHSH and CDR2 LQKENI. The CDR3 covers 17 residues.